A single sample gave rise to the 3 T cell receptor beta chains below, sequenced in a study of tumor-infiltrating lymphocytes in primary liver carcinoma. The study extracted blood RNA from unsorted whole blood and also extracted germline DNA. TCR beta cDNA was prepared out of 500 ng total RNA by means of a constant-region primer. Construction of TCR beta libraries relied on three successive nested multiplex PCR rounds employing slightly modified ARM-PCR. Investigators reported that the first two PCR rounds, at 10 to 11 cycles each, used TRBV1-TRBV30 forward primers with a C-beta reverse primer. From the multiplex PCR reads, TCRdb called clonotypes with MiXCR, one entry per CDR3 protein. Among 310,000 or so distinct CDR3 sequences listed, less than 65% were seen once. Sequences were obtained from peripheral blood. All receptors come from a middle-aged man with primary liver carcinoma and hepatitis B virus infection.

Regarding this clonotype: Being one base from a much bigger clone, this may be a read error. V is TRBV12-3 or TRBV12-4 and J is TRBJ2-1; 15 bases map to TRBD2. The CDR3 loop spans 17 amino acids. The trim removed 5 bases at V and 5 bases at J, leaving 7 bases unmatched. The CDR3 coding sequence is TGTGCCAGCAGTGGGACTAGCGGGAGGAAGTCCCACAATGAGCAGTTCTTC. This sequence encodes CASSGTSGRKSHNEQFF.

The chain couples TRBV6-1 to TRBJ1-1; no clear D. Trimming removed 6 bases at V and 6 bases at J, with 11 bases between. The germline V gene encodes CDR1 MNHNS and CDR2 SASEGT. The CDR3 length is 12 residues. The CDR3 loop reads CASRGADAEAFF. Written as DNA, the CDR3 is TGTGCCAGCAGGGGTGCGGACGCTGAAGCTTTCTTT.

Concerning this clonotype itself: A much larger clone differs by one base, so this may be a read error. The chain has TRBV29-1 and TRBJ1-2; no clear D. The germline V gene has CDR1 SQVTM and CDR2 ANQGSEA. The CDR3 runs to 12 residues. The germline V and J ends were trimmed by 6 bases and 1 base, with 9 bases remaining between them. The CDR3 region has the DNA TGCAGCGTCGCAAGGGTTAACTATGGCTACACCTTC. As protein: CSVARVNYGYTF.